The entry below describes one T cell receptor (beta chain). Per the original methods: Using reference gene primer amplification, nucleated cell counts were estimated. Sequenced by immunoSEQ multiplex PCR; TCRdb stores in-frame clones only, minus some. V, J and clone size derive from that table, while D and trimming were established from the DNA sequence. Of 380,000 or so clones in the sample, 81% were seen once. CDR1 is SEHNR, CDR2 FQNEAQ, per germline (reference sequence). V lost 8 bases and J lost 12, with 14 bases in between. This CDR3 is 11 amino acids long. This entry comes from a study of blood T cell repertoires in COVID-19. Study in general: Samples came from the United States, Italy and Spain, spanning acute and convalescent COVID-19. PBMCs, B-cell-depleted T cells, or T cells were the source of the cDNA or gDNA that made up the material.

The source is a human donor with acute or convalescent COVID-19. The donor label of this sample is uncertain. The source material was peripheral blood. This chain links TRBV7-9 with TRBJ2-1; weak D call: TRBD2 (5 bases). The CDR3 sequence: CASPLSRGQFF. CDR3 DNA: TGTGCCAGCCCGTTATCCCGGGGGCAGTTCTTC. Complete variable domain (other parts from reference TRBV7-9 and TRBJ2-1): DTGVSQNPRHKITKRGQNVTFRCDPISEHNRLYWYRQTLGQGPEFLTYFQNEAQLEKSRLLSDRFSAERPKGSFSTLEIQRTEQGDSAMYLCASPLSRGQFFGPGTRLTVL.